This entry describes one T cell receptor beta chain. Its antigen is unidentified. This record comes from a study of shared clonotypes between healthy human individuals. Regarding the study as a whole: Relative to their counterparts shared across all four donors, non-shared clonotypes exhibited diminished generation probabilities.

Genomic DNA of every subset was divided equally among multiple immunoSEQ plates. Methods used by the authors: Without quality scores, immunoSEQ junctional reads could not be filtered like full-length reads. The data were produced by immunoSEQ multiplex PCR, yet TCRdb's version contains in-frame clones alone and is incomplete. That table furnishes V, J and clone size, whereas the DNA furnished D and trimming. The sample shows 1 million to 1.3 million clones, about 80% of them seen only once. Between the trimmed V and J ends, which lost 4 bases and 8 bases, there was a span of 11 bases. CDR1 SNHLY and CDR2 FYNNEI come from the germline V gene. This CDR3 region has 12 residues.

The sequence was collected from a man aged 18-30 years in good health. Some clones in this sample may be carry-over from other donors' samples. Sequenced: memory CD4+ T cells from PBMCs. The subset denotes: CD45RA-negative fraction. The chain is built from TRBV2 and TRBJ1-2; D perhaps matches TRBD1 (5 bases). The chain's CDR3 is CASSVQGGGYTF. The CDR3 region has the DNA TGTGCCAGCAGTGTTCAGGGCGGCGGCTACACCTTC.